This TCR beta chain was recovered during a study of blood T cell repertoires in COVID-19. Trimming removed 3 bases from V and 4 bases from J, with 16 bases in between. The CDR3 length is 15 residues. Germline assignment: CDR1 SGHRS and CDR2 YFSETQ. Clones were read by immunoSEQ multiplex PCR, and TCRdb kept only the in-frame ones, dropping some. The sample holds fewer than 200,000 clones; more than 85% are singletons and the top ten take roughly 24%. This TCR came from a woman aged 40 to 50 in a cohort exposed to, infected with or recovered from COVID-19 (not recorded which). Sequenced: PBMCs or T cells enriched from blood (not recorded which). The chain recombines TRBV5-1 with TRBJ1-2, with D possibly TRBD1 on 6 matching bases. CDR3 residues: CASSYETGPPYGYTF. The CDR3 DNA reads TGCGCCAGCAGCTATGAGACAGGCCCCCCCTATGGCTACACCTTC.